A single sample is the source of the 13 T cell receptor beta chains below, sequenced in a study of cytotoxic CD8 clonotypes in ibrutinib-treated CLL. The repertoire was sequenced with immunoSEQ multiplex PCR; TCRdb's copy has only in-frame clones and lacks some. The sample includes a few hundred thousand clones, 67% of them seen just once. The source was PBMCs, collected after 36 months of ibrutinib treatment. These TCRs come from a human donor with chronic lymphocytic leukemia.

The chain links TRBV10-3 to TRBJ2-1, with D unresolved. The CDR3 runs to 13 residues. Between the trimmed V and J ends, which lost 8 bases and 5 bases, there was a span of 13 bases. Germline assignment: CDR1 ENHRY and CDR2 SYGVKD. Written as DNA, the CDR3 is TGTGCCATCTGGAACGGATCCCACAATGAGCAGTTCTTC. This sequence encodes CAIWNGSHNEQFF.

A few counts support this clone. This sequence joins TRBV10-3 and TRBJ1-2; the D gene is possibly TRBD1 (5 bases). V was trimmed by 5 bases and J by 2 bases, leaving 9 bases between them. The CDR3 has 13 residues. Looked up from germline, CDR1 is ENHRY and CDR2 is SYGVKD. The CDR3, as DNA: TGTGCCATCAGTCACGGGGCCAACTATGGCTACACCTTC. It encodes CAISHGANYGYTF.

The genes are TRBV5-1 and TRBJ2-3; 8 bases are a match to TRBD2. Germline V lookup: CDR1 SGHRS, CDR2 YFSETQ. V lost 5 bases and J lost 1; bases outside the gene matches: 3. The CDR3 is 14 amino acids. The CDR3, as DNA: TGCGCCAGCAGTCGGACTAGCCGCACAGATACGCAGTATTTT. This gives the protein CASSRTSRTDTQYF. Drawing the rest from reference TRBV5-1 and TRBJ2-3, the complete variable domain is KAGVTQTPRYLIKTRGQQVTLSCSPISGHRSVSWYQQTPGQGLQFLFEYFSETQRNKGNFPGRFSGRQFSNSRSEMNVSTLELGDSALYLCASSRTSRTDTQYFGPGTRLTVL.

The chain uses TRBV7-9 and TRBJ2-7, with 7 bases fitting TRBD1. J lost 2 bases, V lost 5 bases, and 9 bases had no gene match. This CDR3 spans 15 amino acids. Germline V gene data show CDR1 as SEHNR and CDR2 as FQNEAQ (reference sequence). Here the CDR3 reads CASSPGQVPTYEQYF. The CDR3 bases are TGTGCCAGCAGCCCCGGACAGGTCCCTACCTACGAGCAGTACTTC.

The J gene is TRBJ1-2, the V gene TRBV6-5; 7 bases fit TRBD1. Germline-derived CDR1 and CDR2 are MNHEY and SVGAGI. This CDR3 has 14 amino acids. The trim removed 6 bases at V and 4 bases at J, leaving 8 bases unmatched. CDR3 residues: CASSRTGWGYGYTF. The CDR3 DNA follows: TGTGCCAGCAGCAGGACAGGCTGGGGCTATGGCTACACCTTC.

The CDR3 DNA sequence: TGTGCCAGCAGTGAACCGGGACTAGCGGGGGAGGAGACCCAGTACTTC. It yields the protein CASSEPGLAGEETQYF. V and J are TRBV2 and TRBJ2-5; 14 nucleotides match TRBD2. The CDR3 is 16 amino acids. Germline V gene sequence: CDR1 SNHLY, CDR2 FYNNEI. The V segment lost 2 bases and the J segment 5 bases; nucleotides outside the gene matches: 4.

J is TRBJ2-3 and V is TRBV11-3, with a weak D call TRBD2 (5 bases). Germline loops: CDR1 SGHNT, CDR2 YENEEA. This CDR3 spans 15 amino acids. V shed 2 bases and J shed 6 bases, with 15 bases lying between them. The CDR3 spells CASSLNPASSDTQYF. The CDR3 DNA reads as TGTGCCAGCAGCTTAAACCCGGCTAGCTCCGATACGCAGTATTTT.

V usage is TRBV28 and J usage is TRBJ2-7; 13 nucleotides align to TRBD2. This CDR3 comprises 15 residues. CDR1 and CDR2 (germline): MDHEN, SYDVKM. Losses at the gene ends were 5 bases for V and 8 bases for J; bases not matched to a gene: 9. CDR3 in amino acids: CASSTTSGRASQQYF. DNA of the CDR3: TGTGCCAGCAGTACTACTAGCGGGAGGGCCTCCCAGCAGTACTTC. Full variable domain (outside the CDR3, taken from reference TRBV28 and TRBJ2-7): DVKVTQSSRYLVKRTGEKVFLECVQDMDHENMFWYRQDPGLGLRLIYFSYDVKMKEKGDIPEGYSVSREKKERFSLILESASTNQTSMYLCASSTTSGRASQQYFGPGTRLTVT.

CDR3: CASSLGLLQETQYF. The CDR3 DNA is TGTGCCAGCAGCTTGGGGCTATTACAAGAGACCCAGTACTTC. This chain links TRBV5-4 with TRBJ2-5; D gene unclear. Trimming removed 0 bases at V and 2 bases at J, with 8 bases between. The CDR3 sequence is 14 residues long. Germline V gene lookup returns CDR1 SGHNT and CDR2 YYREEE (reference sequence).

The chain carries TRBV28 and TRBJ2-7; 10 bases align to TRBD1. This CDR3 has 15 residues. Trimming took 7 bases from V and 0 from J; bases not matched to a gene: 6. The germline CDR1 and CDR2 sequences are MDHEN and SYDVKM. The CDR3 DNA reads as TGTGCCAGCATGACTCGGGACAGGGGCTCCTACGAGCAGTACTTC. Translated, it gives CASMTRDRGSYEQYF.

With regard to this clone: The same CDR3 also results from other DNA sequences found in this sample. V is TRBV18 and J is TRBJ2-7; D is unresolved. CDR1 is KGHSH and CDR2 is LQKENI in the germline V gene. CDR3 size: 12 residues. Trimming took off 3 bases at V and 3 bases at J, with 6 bases between the two ends. The CDR3 spells CASSPSVYEQYF. CDR3 in DNA: TGTGCCAGCTCACCCTCCGTCTACGAGCAGTACTTC.

The chain uses TRBV29-1 and TRBJ1-2, with D perhaps matching TRBD1 (5 bases). CDR1 is SQVTM and CDR2 is ANQGSEA in the germline V gene. The CDR3 has 14 residues. The ends were cut back, 4 bases at V and 4 bases at J, with 16 bases in the middle. The CDR3 here is CSVAGTASFYGYTF. The CDR3 DNA is TGCAGCGTTGCCGGGACCGCAAGCTTCTATGGCTACACCTTC.

The genes are TRBV7-2 and TRBJ2-7; 8 nucleotides agree with TRBD1. The trim removed 1 base at V and 5 bases at J, leaving 7 bases unmatched. CDR1 and CDR2 from the germline V gene are SGHTA and FQGNSA. The CDR3 has 15 residues. The CDR3 DNA reads TGTGCCAGCAGCTTAGGTAGGACAGGGTCCCACGAGCAGTACTTC. It yields the protein CASSLGRTGSHEQYF.